The 3 T cell receptor beta chains below come from one sample, sequenced in a study of vaccination and CD4 T cells after COVID-19 (dated 2022 in TCRdb). No antigen has been assigned to these receptors. Libraries were made using PCR. Reads for this sample came from an Illumina iSeq 100. DNA from cultured CD4+ T cells underwent TCR sequencing with the Oncomine TCR Beta short-read assay at the Johns Hopkins FTIC core. TCRdb trimmed public reads at Q25 via fastp, called clones via MiXCR and kept in-frame beta chains. Every CDR3 protein is listed once, alongside the most common genes and DNA of its rows. The table for this sample lists about 12,000 distinct CDR3 sequences; 35% to 50% of them were counted only once. The top ten clones comprise around 24% of the sample. Reading the label with the study, this specimen's treatment or condition is: approximately 9-day PBMC culture with coronavirus spike peptide pools or control peptides (ViraFEST assay).

Sequencing used cultured CD4+ T cells from blood, obtained after SARS-CoV-2 vaccination. These receptors originate from a human donor with COVID-19.

The chain couples TRBV30 to TRBJ2-5, with D possibly TRBD1 on 6 matching bases. Germline CDR1 GTSNPN, CDR2 SVGIG (reference sequence). V shed 7 bases and J shed 4 bases, with 16 bases lying between them. The CDR3 covers 13 residues. CDR3 nucleotide sequence: TGTGCCTCCGTACAGGGTCGTAGAGAGACCCAGTACTTC. Amino acids: CASVQGRRETQYF. Full variable domain (missing parts from reference TRBV30 and TRBJ2-5): SQTIHQWPATLVQPVGSPLSLECTVEGTSNPNLYWYRQAAGRGLQLLFYSVGIGQISSEVPQNLSASRPQDRQFILSSKKLLLSDSGFYLCASVQGRRETQYFGPGTRLLVL.

In the case of this clonotype: Because the CDR3's place on the DNA is in doubt, the DNA is left out and the CDR3 is given as listed by TCRdb. The V gene is TRBV20-1, the J gene TRBJ1-2. The germline gives CDR1 DFQATT, CDR2 SNEGSKA (reference sequence). From its first to its last residue, the CDR3 has 12 amino acids. CDR3 in amino acids: CSAEGRPYGCTF.

This clonotype came up a few times. The rearrangement uses TRBV20-1 and TRBJ2-3; 12 bases fit TRBD2. This CDR3 contains 16 residues. In germline, CDR1 is DFQATT, CDR2 SNEGSKA (reference sequence). The V segment lost 5 bases and the J segment 2 bases; nucleotides outside the gene matches: 8. The CDR3 loop reads CSAEAGTSGYTDTQYF. The CDR3 DNA follows: TGCAGTGCTGAAGCTGGGACTAGCGGGTACACAGATACGCAGTATTTT.